The 19 T cell receptor beta chains in this list originate from one sample, sequenced in a study of identical twins. TCRdb recomputed calls from the 5' RACE reads with MiXCR, one row per CDR3 protein. This table has around 530,000 distinct CDR3 sequences, 13% to 15% appearing once. The same sample was also used in a study of yellow fever vaccine responses in identical twins.

Sequenced material: CD4+ T cells sorted from blood. These receptors were collected from a woman aged 18-29 years in good health.

A few counts support this clonotype. V usage is TRBV5-6 and J usage is TRBJ2-7; 8 nucleotides align to TRBD1. The CDR3 is made up of 15 amino acids. Germline values: CDR1 SGHDT, CDR2 YYEEEE. Trimming took 0 bases from V and 3 from J; bases not matched to a gene: 5. The CDR3, as DNA: TGTGCCAGCAGCTTGGGGACAGGGATAATCTACGAGCAGTACTTC. Its translation is CASSLGTGIIYEQYF.

This clonotype was counted only a few times. This chain connects TRBV7-7 to TRBJ2-1; no reliable D call. The CDR3 is 15 residues long. Germline loops: CDR1 SSHAT, CDR2 FNYEAQ (reference sequence). The germline V and J ends were trimmed by 1 base and 7 bases, with 14 bases remaining between them. The CDR3 is CASSLGGTIGNEQFF. In nucleotides, the CDR3 is TGTGCCAGCAGCTTAGGAGGCACAATTGGTAATGAGCAGTTCTTC.

The sample holds a few counts of this clonotype. The V gene is TRBV7-9, the J gene TRBJ2-2, with unresolved D. CDR3 length: 12 residues. Trimming took off 7 bases at V and 8 bases at J, with 11 bases between the two ends. CDR1 and CDR2 from the germline V gene are SEHNR and FQNEAQ (reference sequence). DNA for the CDR3: TGTGCCAGCACCTCCGATTGGGGGGAGCTGTTTTTT. Encoded protein: CASTSDWGELFF.

The chain couples TRBV24-1 to TRBJ2-3; D possibly uses TRBD1 or TRBD2 (5 bases each). Germline V gene lookup returns CDR1 KGHDR and CDR2 SFDVKD. The germline V and J ends were trimmed by 6 bases and 4 bases, with 22 bases remaining between them. The CDR3 totals 17 residues. The CDR3 coding sequence is TGTGCCACCAGTAGTCCCCCGGGACGAAAAGGGTCAGATACGCAGTATTTT. The encoded protein is CATSSPPGRKGSDTQYF.

This clonotype was detected a few times. The V gene is TRBV5-1, the J gene TRBJ2-3; D possibly corresponds to TRBD2 (7 bases). The CDR3 loop spans 17 amino acids. Trimming stripped 7 bases from V and 2 bases from J, with 23 bases between. CDR1 and CDR2 (germline): SGHRS, YFSETQ. This CDR3 is CASWKTRAGANTDTQYF. The CDR3 DNA is TGCGCCAGCTGGAAGACTCGGGCGGGGGCCAACACAGATACGCAGTATTTT.

The chain is built from TRBV18 and TRBJ2-1; 7 nucleotides agree with TRBD1. Germline CDR1 and CDR2: KGHSH and LQKENI. Trimming took 0 bases from V and 0 from J; bases not matched to a gene: 2. The CDR3 spans 16 residues. This chain's CDR3 is CASSPPTGSSYNEQFF. For the CDR3, the DNA is TGTGCCAGCTCACCACCGACAGGGAGCTCCTACAATGAGCAGTTCTTC.

The V gene is TRBV7-9, the J gene TRBJ2-2; the D is unclear. This CDR3 region has 16 residues. Trimming removed 5 bases at V and 2 bases at J, with 15 bases between. Per the germline V gene, CDR1 is SEHNR and CDR2 is FQNEAQ (reference sequence). The CDR3 DNA sequence: TGTGCCAGCAGCCCCCCCCAGCGCACAAACACCGGGGAGCTGTTTTTT. This sequence encodes CASSPPQRTNTGELFF. The complete variable domain, with remaining parts taken from reference TRBV7-9 and TRBJ2-2, reads DTGVSQNPRHKITKRGQNVTFRCDPISEHNRLYWYRQTLGQGPEFLTYFQNEAQLEKSRLLSDRFSAERPKGSFSTLEIQRTEQGDSAMYLCASSPPQRTNTGELFFGEGSRLTVL.

This clonotype was recorded a few times. The rearrangement links TRBV6-1 to TRBJ1-6, with 9 bases lining up with TRBD1. The CDR3 covers 15 residues. CDR1 and CDR2 (germline): MNHNS, SASEGT. Germline trimming cut 7 bases from V and 8 bases from J; bases unmatched to any gene: 9. The CDR3 coding sequence is TGTGCCAGCATGCCGTTCGGGACAGGGCATTCACCCCTCCACTTT. Its translation is CASMPFGTGHSPLHF.

This clonotype was counted a few times. This chain links TRBV28 with TRBJ1-2; D is unclear. Trimming took off 5 bases at V and 1 base at J, with 5 bases between the two ends. This CDR3 contains 12 residues. CDR1 is MDHEN, CDR2 SYDVKM, per germline. The DNA for the CDR3 is TGTGCCAGCAGTAACGATAACTATGGCTACACCTTC. This encodes CASSNDNYGYTF.

The V and J genes are TRBV2 and TRBJ2-7; tentative D call: TRBD1 (5 bases). Looked up from germline, CDR1 is SNHLY and CDR2 is FYNNEI. The CDR3 spans 12 residues. Trimming cost V 10 bases and J 0 bases, with 10 bases left between them. The CDR3 region has the DNA TGTGCCACCAGGGCGGACTCCTACGAGCAGTACTTC. This encodes CATRADSYEQYF.

This clonotype has ten or more counts. The V and J genes are TRBV29-1 and TRBJ1-3, with D perhaps TRBD1 (5 bases). Per germline, CDR1 SQVTM and CDR2 ANQGSEA. The CDR3 runs 13 residues. The V and J ends lost 5 bases and 2 bases respectively, with 10 bases between them. The CDR3 DNA is TGCAGCGTTCCAGGGCACCCTGGAAACACCATATATTTT. Translating it yields CSVPGHPGNTIYF.

Only a few counts were recorded for this clonotype. The chain joins TRBV29-1 to TRBJ2-5; 7 bases line up with TRBD1. Trimming cost V 3 bases and J 0 bases; bases outside gene matches: 1. CDR3 size: 13 residues. Germline V gene sequence: CDR1 SQVTM, CDR2 ANQGSEA. The CDR3 DNA is TGCAGCGTTGACGGGACAGACCAAGAGACCCAGTACTTC. Its protein product is CSVDGTDQETQYF. Complete variable domain (other parts from reference TRBV29-1 and TRBJ2-5): SAVISQKPSRDICQRGTSLTIQCQVDSQVTMMFWYRQQPGQSLTLIATANQGSEATYESGFVIDKFPISRPNLTFSTLTVSNMSPEDSSIYLCSVDGTDQETQYFGPGTRLLVL.

This chain connects TRBV10-3 to TRBJ2-1, with 9 bases lining up with TRBD2. The CDR3 covers 14 residues. Germline CDR1 reads ENHRY; CDR2 reads SYGVKD. The trim removed 7 bases at V and 7 bases at J, leaving 8 bases unmatched. CDR3 coding DNA: TGTGCCATCACTGGCGGGGGGGTACCTAATGAGCAGTTCTTC. This gives the protein CAITGGGVPNEQFF.

This chain joins TRBV3-1 and TRBJ1-5; no reliable D call. V lost 4 bases and J 7 bases, leaving 14 bases between the germline ends. This CDR3 has 14 residues. Germline V CDR1 and CDR2: LGHDT, YNNKEL (reference sequence). Here the CDR3 DNA reads TGTGCCAGCAGCCCATCAGGAGAGAGGCAGCCCCAGCATTTT. Translated, it gives CASSPSGERQPQHF.

This clonotype was seen more than once but under ten times. This chain links TRBV29-1 with TRBJ2-1, with D possibly TRBD1 on 5 matching bases. CDR3 length: 11 amino acids. CDR1 and CDR2 (germline): SQVTM, ANQGSEA. Between the trimmed V and J ends, which lost 7 bases and 4 bases, there was a span of 8 bases. CDR3 sequence: CSGKGYNEQFF. CDR3 sequence (DNA): TGCAGCGGGAAGGGGTACAATGAGCAGTTCTTC.

Within the sample, this clonotype is medium-sized (0.01 to 0.1%). The chain links TRBV29-1 to TRBJ1-2; maybe TRBD1 (5 bases). The CDR3 totals 12 residues. The ends were cut back, 4 bases at V and 3 bases at J, with 9 bases in the middle. The V gene's germline CDR1 is SQVTM and CDR2 ANQGSEA. CDR3 residues: CSVARDDYGYTF. CDR3 DNA sequence: TGCAGCGTTGCCAGGGACGACTATGGCTACACCTTC.

This clonotype turned up a few times. This rearrangement joins TRBV28 to TRBJ2-7; D possibly corresponds to TRBD2 (6 bases). Germline assignment: CDR1 MDHEN and CDR2 SYDVKM. Trimming removed 4 bases at V and 2 bases at J, with 15 bases between. This CDR3 is built from 15 residues. CDR3 sequence reads: CASSSSPGLTYEQYV. CDR3 coding DNA: TGTGCCAGCAGTTCATCACCGGGACTGACCTACGAGCAGTACGTC.

This clonotype was seen ten or more times. J is TRBJ1-2 and V is TRBV5-1; TRBD1 matches 8 bases. The germline V gene has CDR1 SGHRS and CDR2 YFSETQ. V trimming: 2 bases; J trimming: 0 bases; junction bases outside the gene matches: 9. This CDR3 spans 17 amino acids. The CDR3 bases are TGCGCCAGCAGCTTAACCGGGACAGGATTTGCTAACTATGGCTACACCTTC. It translates to CASSLTGTGFANYGYTF.

This chain connects TRBV12-3 or TRBV12-4 to TRBJ2-2; TRBD1 matches at 10 bases. The CDR3 spans 17 residues. Trimming removed 6 bases from V and 5 bases from J; junction bases left unmatched: 12. The CDR3 DNA reads TGTGCCAGCAGACCACCTAAAGACAGGGGGCCGACCGGGGAGCTGTTTTTT. It translates to CASRPPKDRGPTGELFF.